Shown below are 32 T cell receptor beta chains from a single sample sequenced in a study of cytotoxic CD8 clonotypes in ibrutinib-treated CLL. TCRdb's copy holds only in-frame clones and misses some; the assay was immunoSEQ multiplex PCR. This table holds nearly 300,000 clones, about 72% found once. Sample: PBMCs, taken at disease progression, from a patient treated with ibrutinib. The source of these receptors is a human donor with chronic lymphocytic leukemia.

The chain has TRBV14 and TRBJ1-3; the D is unclear. CDR3 length: 17 residues. Per the germline V gene, CDR1 is SGHDN and CDR2 is FVKESK. V lost 1 base and J 0 bases, leaving 13 bases between the germline ends. The DNA of the CDR3 is TGTGCCAGCAGCCAAGTTAGGAGACCAGCCTCTGGAAACACCATATATTTT. Protein sequence: CASSQVRRPASGNTIYF.

In this sample, this clone turned up a few times. The chain employs TRBV27 and TRBJ2-7; 11 bases are shared with TRBD1. CDR1 and CDR2 (germline): MNHEY, SMNVEV (reference sequence). V lost 3 bases and J lost 3; bases outside the gene matches: 4. The CDR3 contains 15 residues. The CDR3 protein is CASSLIGTGGYEQYF. The CDR3, as DNA: TGTGCCAGCAGTTTGATAGGGACAGGGGGCTACGAGCAGTACTTC.

The genes are TRBV29-1 and TRBJ2-7; 7 positions match TRBD2. This CDR3 has 14 residues. V trimming: 1 base; J trimming: 3 bases; junction bases outside the gene matches: 6. Per the germline V gene, CDR1 is SQVTM and CDR2 is ANQGSEA. The chain's CDR3 is CSVEVRGMGYEQYF. CDR3 nucleotides: TGCAGCGTTGAAGTGCGGGGGATGGGCTACGAGCAGTACTTC.

CDR3 loop: CASSILQYSNQPQHF. For the CDR3, the DNA is TGTGCCAGTAGTATCTTGCAGTATAGCAATCAGCCCCAGCATTTT. V gene TRBV19 combines with J gene TRBJ1-5; no clear D. The CDR3 has 15 residues. Per the germline V gene, CDR1 is LNHDA and CDR2 is SQIVND (reference sequence). Trimming removed 3 bases at V and 0 bases at J, with 9 bases between.

V usage is TRBV7-2 and J usage is TRBJ1-1; the D gene is possibly TRBD1 (5 bases). Germline CDR1 SGHTA, CDR2 FQGNSA. The CDR3 is 15 residues long. Deletions cut 0 bases from V and 3 bases from J, with 11 bases between. CDR3 residues: CASSLAGGGYTEAFF. For the CDR3, the DNA is TGTGCCAGCAGCTTAGCGGGTGGGGGGTACACTGAAGCTTTCTTT.

The V and J genes are TRBV4-1 and TRBJ2-5, with 10 bases matching TRBD1. The CDR3 runs 16 residues. The germline gives CDR1 MGHRA, CDR2 YSYEKL. The ends lost 6 bases at V and 2 bases at J; junction bases unmatched: 9. CDR3 bases: TGCGCCAGCAGTCCCGGGACAGGGGAGCCTCAAGAGACCCAGTACTTC. This gives the protein CASSPGTGEPQETQYF.

J is TRBJ1-1 and V is TRBV7-9; D is perhaps TRBD1 (5 bases). The CDR3 loop spans 15 amino acids. CDR1 is SEHNR and CDR2 is FQNEAQ in the germline V gene (reference sequence). The V and J ends lost 0 bases and 3 bases respectively, with 11 bases between them. The CDR3 protein is CASSLAQVVDTEAFF. CDR3 nucleotide sequence: TGTGCCAGCAGCTTAGCACAGGTGGTGGACACTGAAGCTTTCTTT. Full variable domain (missing parts from reference TRBV7-9 and TRBJ1-1): DTGVSQNPRHKITKRGQNVTFRCDPISEHNRLYWYRQTLGQGPEFLTYFQNEAQLEKSRLLSDRFSAERPKGSFSTLEIQRTEQGDSAMYLCASSLAQVVDTEAFFGQGTRLTVV.

The chain joins TRBV2 to TRBJ1-1; D is uncertain. Trimming took 0 bases from V and 0 from J, leaving 11 bases between them. The CDR3 is 16 residues long. Germline assignment: CDR1 SNHLY and CDR2 FYNNEI. CDR3 amino acids: CASSEAKVGLNTEAFF. CDR3 sequence (DNA): TGTGCCAGCAGTGAAGCGAAGGTGGGGTTGAACACTGAAGCTTTCTTT.

With respect to this clone: At one of its ends the junction is not consistent with the germline gene, which may arise from a read error. This chain joins TRBV5-4 and TRBJ2-7, with TRBD2 matching over 11 bases. Per the germline V gene, CDR1 is SGHNT and CDR2 is YYREEE (reference sequence). This CDR3 is 15 amino acids long. The CDR3, as DNA: TGCGCCAGCAGCCCCCGAGCTAGCGGGAGGTACGAGCAGTACTTC. It yields the protein CASSPRASGRYEQYF.

The V call is TRBV5-1, the J call TRBJ2-1, with a weak D call TRBD1 (6 bases). The V end was cut by 3 bases, the J end by 6 bases, with 13 bases between. This CDR3 region has 14 residues. The germline CDR1 and CDR2 sequences are SGHRS and YFSETQ. CDR3 residues: CASSYNTGLNEQFF. CDR3 DNA sequence: TGCGCCAGCAGCTACAATACAGGGCTCAATGAGCAGTTCTTC.

V and J are TRBV25-1 and TRBJ1-4; a possible D gene is TRBD1 (6 bases). Germline CDR1 reads MGHDK; CDR2 reads SYGVNS. This CDR3 has 13 amino acids. The V gene lost 5 bases and the J gene lost 9 bases, with 13 bases spanning the gap. This chain's CDR3 is CASSRGTNQKLFF. CDR3 nucleotides: TGTGCCAGCAGTAGGGGGACGAACCAAAAACTGTTTTTT.

This clone turned up a few times. The CDR3 region has the DNA TGTGCCAGCAGCTTATCGTGGAACACTGAAGCTTTCTTT. It translates to CASSLSWNTEAFF. The V and J genes are TRBV7-6 and TRBJ1-1; D ambiguous. The CDR3 sequence is 13 residues long. Germline V gene sequence: CDR1 SGHVS, CDR2 FNYEAQ. With 2 bases removed from V and 1 base from J, the gap between germline ends came to 5 bases.

V is TRBV6-6 and J is TRBJ2-1, with 14 bases lining up with TRBD2. The germline V gene encodes CDR1 MNHNY and CDR2 SVGAGI (reference sequence). Germline trimming cut 5 bases from V and 9 bases from J; bases unmatched to any gene: 6. The CDR3 loop spans 15 amino acids. The CDR3 reads CASSPGLAGVGEQFF. The CDR3 DNA sequence: TGTGCCAGCAGTCCGGGACTAGCGGGAGTTGGTGAGCAGTTCTTC.

This clone was detected once. The J gene is TRBJ2-3, the V gene TRBV10-3, with D unresolved. Germline V lookup: CDR1 ENHRY, CDR2 SYGVKD. The CDR3 extends over 14 amino acids. V shed 4 bases and J shed 2 bases, with 10 bases lying between them. The CDR3 region is CAISGRKPTDTQYF. CDR3 nucleotides: TGTGCCATCAGTGGTCGGAAACCCACAGATACGCAGTATTTT.

The genes are TRBV21-1 and TRBJ1-5; the DNA was not used to check the table's D call, TRBD1. TRBV21-1 is a pseudogene. This CDR3 comprises 17 residues. The CDR3 DNA is TGTGCCAGCAGCAAAGGGGCAGGGGGGAATAGCAATCAGCCCCAGCATTTT. Translated: CASSKGAGGNSNQPQHF.

V gene TRBV10-3 combines with J gene TRBJ1-6; TRBD1 is a possible D gene (6 bases). The CDR3 has 15 residues. The V and J ends lost 0 bases and 10 bases respectively, with 13 bases between them. Germline values: CDR1 ENHRY, CDR2 SYGVKD. The CDR3 DNA sequence: TGTGCCATCAGTGAGTCGGGGCAGGGGAGATCACCCCTCCACTTT. This codes for CAISESGQGRSPLHF.

The chain is built from TRBV5-4 and TRBJ1-5; D unclear. This CDR3 is built from 12 residues. V was shortened by 3 bases and J by 2 bases, with 3 bases between the two germline ends. Germline V gives CDR1 SGHNT, CDR2 YYREEE (reference sequence). CDR3 sequence (DNA): TGTGCCAGCAGCTACGGCAATCAGCCCCAGCATTTT. Amino acid sequence: CASSYGNQPQHF.

In regard to this clone: The junction departs from germline at one end; a sequencing error may be responsible. The chain carries TRBV10-2 and TRBJ1-1; no clear D gene. Germline CDR1 WSHSY, CDR2 SAAADI. The CDR3 contains 11 residues. CDR3 nucleotide sequence: TGCGCCAGCAGTGTGGCGAATGAAACTTTCTTT. Protein product: CASSVANETFF.

There are a few counts of this clone. This chain connects TRBV27 to TRBJ2-2; maybe TRBD2 (5 bases). V lost 7 bases to trimming and J lost 5 bases, with 14 bases between them. Germline CDR1 is MNHEY and CDR2 is SMNVEV (reference sequence). This CDR3 is built from 14 residues. CDR3 nucleotides: TGTGCCAGCACCCCGGGGTTGAGAACCGGGGAGCTGTTTTTT. It yields the protein CASTPGLRTGELFF.

The chain links TRBV27 to TRBJ2-5; D is unresolved. Trimming took 5 bases from V and 2 from J, leaving 15 bases between them. This CDR3 has 15 residues. From germline, CDR1 is MNHEY and CDR2 SMNVEV (reference sequence). CDR3 loop: CASSPLYGPQETQYF. The CDR3 DNA is TGTGCCAGCAGTCCCCTATATGGACCGCAAGAGACCCAGTACTTC.

This clone was observed once. The V and J genes are TRBV4-3 and TRBJ1-3; D not resolved. Germline assignment: CDR1 LGHNA and CDR2 YSLEER. The CDR3 runs to 14 residues. V lost 2 bases to trimming and J lost 0 bases, with 5 bases between them. The CDR3 region is CASSQTDSGNTIYF. CDR3 in DNA: TGCGCCAGCAGCCAAACAGACTCTGGAAACACCATATATTTT.

CDR3 nucleotides: TGTGCCAGCAGCTTGAAGCACAGGGTCCGTGGCTACACCTTC. Translated: CASSLKHRVRGYTF. V and J are TRBV5-6 and TRBJ1-2; D might be TRBD1 (6 bases). Germline V gene sequence: CDR1 SGHDT, CDR2 YYEEEE. This CDR3 region has 14 residues. V lost 1 base and J 7 bases, leaving 14 bases between the germline ends.

This clone was seen only once. The chain has TRBV7-2 and TRBJ1-5; D gene uncertain. V was trimmed by 5 bases and J by 0 bases, leaving 11 bases between them. The CDR3 totals 15 residues. Germline lookup yields CDR1 SGHTA and CDR2 FQGNSA. The CDR3 DNA reads as TGTGCCAGCAGCCTACAGAGTTATAGCAATCAGCCCCAGCATTTT. Translation gives CASSLQSYSNQPQHF.

This clone was found once. The chain uses TRBV6-1 and TRBJ2-7, with TRBD2 matching over 12 bases. This CDR3 has 15 amino acids. Germline V CDR1 and CDR2: MNHNS, SASEGT. V dropped 6 bases and J dropped 1; count of bases not matched to a gene: 4. The CDR3 region is CASRRLAGDSYEQYF. CDR3 DNA sequence: TGTGCCAGCAGACGACTAGCGGGGGATTCCTACGAGCAGTACTTC.

This chain connects TRBV6-5 to TRBJ1-2; D is perhaps TRBD1 (5 bases). Trimming left V 0 bases short and J 4 bases short, with 6 bases between. This CDR3 contains 13 residues. Germline V CDR1 and CDR2: MNHEY, SVGAGI. CDR3 region: CASSYSGTYGYTF. Here the CDR3 DNA reads TGTGCCAGCAGTTACTCAGGGACCTATGGCTACACCTTC.

This clone was counted between two and nine times. This chain joins TRBV2 and TRBJ1-2; 7 bases align to TRBD1. The CDR3 loop spans 16 amino acids. The V and J ends lost 4 bases and 4 bases, in that order; junction bases with no gene match: 12. CDR1 and CDR2 from the germline V gene are SNHLY and FYNNEI. The DNA of the CDR3 is TGTGCCAGCAGTGGTCATGACAGGGTGGGTTTCTATGGCTACACCTTC. It translates to CASSGHDRVGFYGYTF.

The rearrangement joins TRBV18 to TRBJ2-5, with 11 bases aligning to TRBD2. After removal of 4 bases from V and 1 base from J, the junction contained 14 bases not matched to a gene. Germline loops: CDR1 KGHSH, CDR2 LQKENI. This CDR3 comprises 19 residues. This chain's CDR3 is CASSLHRLAGRLLQETQYF. The CDR3 DNA reads TGTGCCAGCTCACTGCACCGACTAGCGGGGCGACTTCTCCAAGAGACCCAGTACTTC.

In DNA form, the CDR3 reads TGTGCCAGCAGTCCCCCCACTGGGGCTTACAATCAGCCCCAGCATTTT. Its protein product is CASSPPTGAYNQPQHF. The chain links TRBV28 to TRBJ1-5, with D possibly being TRBD1 (5 bases). Germline V gene lookup returns CDR1 MDHEN and CDR2 SYDVKM. This CDR3 has 16 residues. V was clipped by 5 bases and J by 3 bases, with 17 bases between them. Combining the CDR3 with reference TRBV28 and TRBJ1-5 gives the whole variable domain DVKVTQSSRYLVKRTGEKVFLECVQDMDHENMFWYRQDPGLGLRLIYFSYDVKMKEKGDIPEGYSVSREKKERFSLILESASTNQTSMYLCASSPPTGAYNQPQHFGDGTRLSIL.

This clone was observed a handful of times. Other DNA sequences in this sample translate to the same CDR3. This rearrangement joins TRBV9 to TRBJ2-2, with a weak D call TRBD2 (5 bases). This CDR3 is built from 13 residues. Germline-derived CDR1 and CDR2 are SGDLS and YYNGEE. Trimming stripped 0 bases from V and 5 bases from J, with 5 bases between. Written as DNA, the CDR3 is TGTGCCAGCAGCGTAGGCGGGACCGGGGAGCTGTTTTTT. Its protein is CASSVGGTGELFF.

V is TRBV28 and J is TRBJ1-2, with D unresolved. Germline V gene lookup returns CDR1 MDHEN and CDR2 SYDVKM. Between the trimmed V and J ends, which lost 5 bases and 7 bases, there was a span of 5 bases. The CDR3 loop spans 10 amino acids. The CDR3 region has the DNA TGTGCCAGCAGTACGGTTGGCTACACCTTC. As protein: CASSTVGYTF.

The V gene is TRBV7-6, the J gene TRBJ2-1; 8 nucleotides line up with TRBD1. Germline V gene lookup returns CDR1 SGHVS and CDR2 FNYEAQ. V lost 1 base to trimming and J lost 5 bases; unmatched junction nucleotides: 1. The CDR3 length is 14 residues. CDR3 sequence (DNA): TGTGCCAGCAGCTTAGGGACAGGGAACAATGAGCAGTTCTTC. Its protein is CASSLGTGNNEQFF.

The chain has TRBV28 and TRBJ2-5; possible D gene TRBD1, 5 bases. CDR1 and CDR2 (germline): MDHEN, SYDVKM. This CDR3 spans 14 amino acids. With 5 bases removed from V and 5 bases from J, the gap between germline ends came to 15 bases. The CDR3 here is CASSQRGSGETQYF. CDR3 DNA sequence: TGTGCCAGCAGTCAAAGGGGATCAGGGGAGACCCAGTACTTC.